These 29 T cell receptor beta chains were all obtained from the same sample, sequenced in a study of T cells in Graves' hyperthyroidism and ophthalmopathy. RNA transcripts were the template for amplifying TCR beta CDR3 regions. A first-round RT-PCR of the TCR CDR3 used the HTBI primer set. Via MiXCR, TCRdb re-called the multiplex PCR reads, giving one row per CDR3 protein. The data hold 700,000 or so distinct CDR3 sequences, with approximately 16% observed a single time. Sample: blood. All receptors derive from a man aged 18 to 30 with Graves' hyperthyroidism.

DNA for the CDR3: TGCAGTGCTATAGGGGTAGCGGGAAGCTACGAGCAGTACTTC. Its translation is CSAIGVAGSYEQYF. The genes are TRBV20-1 and TRBJ2-7, with 8 bases matching TRBD2. This CDR3 is built from 14 residues. CDR1 is DFQATT, CDR2 SNEGSKA, per germline (reference sequence). Trimming at V came to 4 bases and at J to 3 bases, leaving 8 bases not matched to a gene.

This clonotype was picked up many times. This chain connects TRBV28 to TRBJ2-1, with D perhaps matching TRBD2 (5 bases). The CDR3 runs to 14 residues. V was pared by 5 bases and J by 4 bases, with 12 bases between. From germline, CDR1 is MDHEN and CDR2 SYDVKM. The CDR3 region is CASSADGVYNEQFF. CDR3 bases: TGTGCCAGCAGTGCTGACGGGGTATACAATGAGCAGTTCTTC.

The V and J genes are TRBV5-1 and TRBJ1-4, with TRBD1 matching over 7 bases. The CDR3 spans 15 residues. After removal of 5 bases from V and 5 bases from J, the junction contained 9 bases not matched to a gene. Germline V gene sequence: CDR1 SGHRS, CDR2 YFSETQ. The CDR3 DNA follows: TGCGCCAGCAGTGTTGCGCAGGGGGGAAATGAAAAACTGTTTTTT. Translation gives CASSVAQGGNEKLFF. Looking up the rest from reference TRBV5-1 and TRBJ1-4 gives the full variable domain: KAGVTQTPRYLIKTRGQQVTLSCSPISGHRSVSWYQQTPGQGLQFLFEYFSETQRNKGNFPGRFSGRQFSNSRSEMNVSTLELGDSALYLCASSVAQGGNEKLFFGSGTQLSVL.

This clonotype has at least ten counts. The chain joins TRBV6-1 to TRBJ2-1, with 8 positions matching TRBD2. This CDR3 contains 18 residues. V lost 7 bases, J lost 0 bases, and 14 bases stayed unmatched. Germline V gene lookup returns CDR1 MNHNS and CDR2 SASEGT. CDR3 sequence (DNA): TGTGCCAGCACCGGAGCGGGAGTTTCTTCGAGCTCCTACAATGAGCAGTTCTTC. It yields the protein CASTGAGVSSSSYNEQFF.

The rearrangement joins TRBV29-1 to TRBJ2-1; D possibly corresponds to TRBD1 (6 bases). Germline loops: CDR1 SQVTM, CDR2 ANQGSEA. Trimming took off 4 bases at V and 6 bases at J, with 13 bases between the two ends. The CDR3 has 13 amino acids. The chain's CDR3 is CSVVPTGLNEQFF. CDR3 coding DNA: TGCAGCGTTGTACCTACAGGGCTCAATGAGCAGTTCTTC.

Regarding this clonotype: At one end, the junction sequence differs from germline, possibly due to a read error. The chain has TRBV3-1 and TRBJ2-1, with D perhaps TRBD1 or TRBD2 (5 bases each). There are 14 residues in the CDR3. From germline, CDR1 is LGHDT and CDR2 YNNKEL (reference sequence). The CDR3 loop reads CAGSHGTLGNEQFF. In DNA form, the CDR3 reads TGTGCCGGCAGCCACGGGACCTTGGGCAATGAGCAGTTCTTC.

This clonotype was recorded many times. The CDR3 DNA follows: TGTGCCAGCAGTCCGGCTAGCGGGAGTCCCCGGCAGTATTTT. Amino acid sequence: CASSPASGSPRQYF. V usage is TRBV27 and J usage is TRBJ2-3; TRBD2 matches at 10 bases. Unmatched junction bases numbered 10, after V lost 5 bases and J lost 11 bases. Germline CDR1 MNHEY, CDR2 SMNVEV (reference sequence). CDR3 length equals 14 residues.

This chain connects TRBV27 to TRBJ2-1, with TRBD2 identical over 7 bases. Trimming cost V 0 bases and J 4 bases; bases outside gene matches: 3. The CDR3 length is 15 residues. Germline V lookup: CDR1 MNHEY, CDR2 SMNVEV (reference sequence). CDR3 sequence: CASSLSSGNYNEQFF. The DNA for the CDR3 is TGTGCCAGCAGTTTATCCAGCGGGAATTACAATGAGCAGTTCTTC.

This clonotype was counted only a few times. V usage is TRBV29-1 and J usage is TRBJ1-2; D unclear. From germline, CDR1 is SQVTM and CDR2 ANQGSEA. The CDR3 loop spans 13 amino acids. Trimming pared 3 bases from V and 1 base from J, leaving 9 bases between. CDR3: CSVEEAHNYGYTF. Here the CDR3 DNA reads TGCAGCGTTGAGGAAGCCCATAACTATGGCTACACCTTC.

This clonotype was detected ten times or more. V and J are TRBV12-3 or TRBV12-4 and TRBJ1-5; D might be TRBD1 (6 bases). Deletions cut 5 bases from V and 5 bases from J, with 10 bases between. This CDR3 spans 13 amino acids. CDR3 loop: CASSPGVHQPQHF. The CDR3 nucleotides are TGTGCCAGCAGTCCAGGGGTCCATCAGCCCCAGCATTTT.

The chain uses TRBV11-3 and TRBJ2-1; 11 positions match TRBD2. The J segment lost 7 bases and the V segment lost 1 base, leaving 9 bases of the junction unmatched. Germline V lookup: CDR1 SGHNT, CDR2 YENEEA. This CDR3 spans 17 amino acids. The CDR3 reads CASSLGPATSGRNEQFF. The DNA for the CDR3 is TGTGCCAGCAGCTTAGGCCCGGCCACTAGCGGGAGAAATGAGCAGTTCTTC.

This rearrangement joins TRBV30 to TRBJ2-7; perhaps TRBD1 as D (6 bases). The CDR3 runs to 14 residues. Trimming removed 2 bases from V and 6 bases from J, with 17 bases in between. Germline CDR1 and CDR2: GTSNPN and SVGIG (reference sequence). The CDR3 region has the DNA TGTGCCTGGAGTCCAGGGGTCAGGAGTACCGAGCAGTACTTC. It specifies CAWSPGVRSTEQYF.

This clonotype appeared a few times. The chain carries TRBV15 and TRBJ2-3, with D perhaps TRBD2 (5 bases). Trimming took off 3 bases at V and 0 bases at J, with 10 bases between the two ends. The V gene's germline CDR1 is LNHNV and CDR2 YYDKDF (reference sequence). CDR3 size: 15 residues. The CDR3 nucleotides read TGTGCCACCAGCAGTAGACTATCTAGCACAGATACGCAGTATTTT. It codes for CATSSRLSSTDTQYF.

The table lists this clonotype with many counts. The V call is TRBV20-1, the J call TRBJ2-7; no firm D call. Looked up from germline, CDR1 is DFQATT and CDR2 is SNEGSKA (reference sequence). The CDR3 spans 11 residues. Trimming stripped 4 bases from V and 3 bases from J, with 7 bases between. CDR3 DNA: TGCAGTGCTAAGGAGAGCTACGAGCAGTACTTC. This sequence encodes CSAKESYEQYF.

This clonotype was found many times. The chain is built from TRBV6-1 and TRBJ2-7; the D gene could be TRBD1 or TRBD2 (6 bases each). Germline lookup yields CDR1 MNHNS and CDR2 SASEGT. This CDR3 has 12 residues. Trimming stripped 8 bases from V and 6 bases from J, with 14 bases between. The CDR3 loop reads CASDTGRLEQYF. CDR3 coding DNA: TGTGCCAGCGATACAGGGAGGCTCGAGCAGTACTTC.

There are a few counts of this clonotype. The chain couples TRBV11-2 to TRBJ2-3, with 9 bases aligning to TRBD2. Germline CDR1 is SGHAT and CDR2 is FQNNGV. With 1 base clipped from V and 5 bases from J, the junction kept 4 bases outside the gene matches. The CDR3 is 15 amino acids. The CDR3 DNA reads TGTGCCAGCAGCTTAGGCGGGAGGGCCTTAGATACGCAGTATTTT. This translates into CASSLGGRALDTQYF.

V and J are TRBV4-1 and TRBJ2-3, with D perhaps TRBD2 (5 bases). Germline CDR1 reads MGHRA; CDR2 reads YSYEKL. The CDR3 has 15 residues. Trimming cost V 1 base and J 1 base, with 9 bases left between them. Written as DNA, the CDR3 is TGCGCCAGCAGCCAAGGGACTTTTGGCACAGATACGCAGTATTTT. Protein: CASSQGTFGTDTQYF.

The J gene is TRBJ2-7, the V gene TRBV6-1, with D possibly TRBD2 on 7 matching bases. Germline lookup yields CDR1 MNHNS and CDR2 SASEGT. The CDR3 has 14 amino acids. With 6 bases removed from V and 5 bases from J, the gap between germline ends came to 17 bases. The CDR3 sequence: CASRPTGGQDEQYF. The CDR3 DNA reads as TGTGCCAGCAGGCCCACGGGGGGCCAAGACGAGCAGTACTTC.

This clonotype came up many times. The chain is built from TRBV20-1 and TRBJ2-7; D gene uncertain. The germline V gene encodes CDR1 DFQATT and CDR2 SNEGSKA (reference sequence). The CDR3 totals 12 residues. Trimming shortened V by 0 bases and J by 4 bases, and 7 bases separated the two germline ends. This chain's CDR3 is CSARDPLYEQYF. The CDR3 DNA reads as TGCAGTGCTAGAGACCCCCTGTACGAGCAGTACTTC.

The table lists this clonotype with many counts. The chain combines TRBV7-9 with TRBJ1-1, with unresolved D. CDR3 size: 11 residues. CDR1 is SEHNR and CDR2 is FQNEAQ in the germline V gene (reference sequence). Trimming left V 1 base short and J 9 bases short, with 6 bases between. Here the CDR3 reads CASSLGVKAFF. In nucleotides, the CDR3 is TGTGCCAGCAGCTTAGGAGTAAAAGCTTTCTTT.

This clonotype was observed at least ten times. V usage is TRBV29-1 and J usage is TRBJ2-7; TRBD1 aligns across 7 bases. Trimming cost V 7 bases and J 1 base; bases outside gene matches: 4. Per germline, CDR1 SQVTM and CDR2 ANQGSEA. CDR3 length equals 12 residues. CDR3 sequence reads: CSAQDRSYEQYF. CDR3 bases: TGCAGCGCCCAGGACAGGTCCTACGAGCAGTACTTC.

This clonotype was seen only a few times. V and J are TRBV28 and TRBJ1-4; no clear D. With 1 base removed from V and 4 bases from J, the gap between germline ends came to 4 bases. Germline loops: CDR1 MDHEN, CDR2 SYDVKM. The CDR3 extends over 13 amino acids. For the CDR3, the DNA is TGTGCCAGCAGTTTATCTATTAATGAAAAACTGTTTTTT. It encodes CASSLSINEKLFF.

This clonotype was observed at least ten times. The chain is built from TRBV7-8 and TRBJ2-6; D is unclear. CDR3 length: 17 amino acids. V lost 0 bases and J lost 2, with 11 bases in between. CDR1 and CDR2 from the germline V gene are SGHVS and FQNEAQ. CDR3 in amino acids: CASSLARQLAGANVLTF. CDR3 coding DNA: TGTGCCAGCAGCTTAGCGCGGCAGTTAGCTGGGGCCAACGTCCTGACTTTC.

The chain uses TRBV9 and TRBJ2-4, with D perhaps TRBD2 (6 bases). Trimming shortened V by 7 bases and J by 6 bases, and 17 bases separated the two germline ends. From germline, CDR1 is SGDLS and CDR2 YYNGEE. There are 14 residues in the CDR3. In nucleotides, the CDR3 is TGTGCCAGCGGCCCGCACCCGGGGGTAAACATTCAGTACTTC. It translates to CASGPHPGVNIQYF.

The chain has TRBV2 and TRBJ2-2; TRBD1 agrees at 8 bases. Germline CDR1 SNHLY, CDR2 FYNNEI. The trim removed 6 bases at V and 0 bases at J, leaving 9 bases unmatched. This CDR3 has 17 residues. DNA of the CDR3: TGTGCCAGCAGGGGATGGGACAGGAGATCGAACACCGGGGAGCTGTTTTTT. Translation gives CASRGWDRRSNTGELFF.

This clonotype was picked up many times. The chain is built from TRBV12-5 and TRBJ1-2; 7 nucleotides agree with TRBD1. This CDR3 comprises 13 residues. The germline V gene encodes CDR1 LGHNT and CDR2 FRNRAP. V was clipped by 6 bases and J by 8 bases; unmatched bases: 9. The CDR3: CASGSRDSEGYTF. The CDR3 region has the DNA TGTGCTAGTGGCTCCCGGGACAGTGAAGGCTACACCTTC.

This clonotype was observed at least ten times. The chain uses TRBV3-1 and TRBJ2-1; 11 nucleotides line up with TRBD2. The germline V gene has CDR1 LGHDT and CDR2 YNNKEL (reference sequence). CDR3 length: 16 amino acids. V shed 3 bases, J shed 4 bases, and the junction held 5 bases outside the gene matches. Written as DNA, the CDR3 is TGTGCCAGCAGCCATGAACTAGCGGGAGCGTACAATGAGCAGTTCTTC. Translation: CASSHELAGAYNEQFF.

V is TRBV6-1 and J is TRBJ1-1; tentative D call: TRBD1 (6 bases). The CDR3 spans 16 residues. Trimming removed 6 bases at V and 4 bases at J, with 21 bases between. Germline V gene sequence: CDR1 MNHNS, CDR2 SASEGT. The CDR3 sequence is CASSLIRGQVGTEAFF. As DNA, the CDR3 is TGTGCCAGCAGCCTTATCAGGGGCCAAGTTGGCACTGAAGCTTTCTTT.

This sequence joins TRBV19 and TRBJ1-1, with D perhaps matching TRBD1 (5 bases). The ends were cut back, 0 bases at V and 0 bases at J, with 11 bases in the middle. The CDR3 totals 16 residues. Germline CDR1 and CDR2: LNHDA and SQIVND (reference sequence). The CDR3 nucleotides read TGTGCCAGTAGTATAGAGGGCGGGGGAATGAACACTGAAGCTTTCTTT. It is translated as CASSIEGGGMNTEAFF.